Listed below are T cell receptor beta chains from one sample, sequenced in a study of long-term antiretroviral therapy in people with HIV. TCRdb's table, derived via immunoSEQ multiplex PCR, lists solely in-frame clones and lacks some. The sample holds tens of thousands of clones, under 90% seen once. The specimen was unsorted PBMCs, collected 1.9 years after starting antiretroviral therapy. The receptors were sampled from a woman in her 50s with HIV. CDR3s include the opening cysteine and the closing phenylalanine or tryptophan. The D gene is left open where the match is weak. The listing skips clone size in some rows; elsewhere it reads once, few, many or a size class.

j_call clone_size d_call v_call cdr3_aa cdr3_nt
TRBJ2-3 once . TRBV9 CASSVGRGRATDTQYF TGTGCCAGCAGCGTTGGCCGGGGACGGGCCACAGATACGCAGTATTTT
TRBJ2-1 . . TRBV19 CASSIGQGSQFF TGTGCCAGTAGTATAGGGCAGGGCTCACAGTTCTTC
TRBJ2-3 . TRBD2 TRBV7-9 CASSLGSGADTQYF TGTGCCAGCAGCTTAGGTAGCGGGGCAGATACGCAGTATTTT
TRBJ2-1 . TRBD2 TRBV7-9 CASSLVGSGGYNEQFF TGTGCCAGCAGCTTAGTAGGTAGCGGGGGGTACAATGAGCAGTTCTTC
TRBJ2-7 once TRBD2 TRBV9 CASSVGGGSDYEQYF TGTGCCAGCAGCGTAGGGGGGGGATCAGACTACGAGCAGTACTTC
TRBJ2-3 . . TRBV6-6 CASSWGAVADTQYF TGTGCCAGCAGTTGGGGGGCGGTGGCAGATACGCAGTATTTT
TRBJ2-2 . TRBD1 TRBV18 CASSLLAPGGVSTGELFF TGTGCCAGCTCACTACTCGCGCCAGGGGGCGTTAGCACCGGGGAGCTGTTTTTT
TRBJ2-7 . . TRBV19 CASSSPRDEQYF TGTGCCAGTAGTAGCCCCAGGGACGAGCAGTACTTC
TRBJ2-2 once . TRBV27 CASSYRRNTGELFF TGTGCCAGCAGTTACCGAAGGAACACCGGGGAGCTGTTTTTT
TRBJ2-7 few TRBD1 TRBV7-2 CASSWRTGSYEQYF TGTGCCAGCAGCTGGAGGACAGGCTCTTACGAGCAGTACTTC
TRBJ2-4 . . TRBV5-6 CASKGHQNIQYF TGTGCCAGCAAGGGCCACCAAAACATTCAGTACTTC
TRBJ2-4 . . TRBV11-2 CASSPATVNIQYF TGTGCCAGCAGCCCAGCGACTGTCAACATTCAGTACTTC
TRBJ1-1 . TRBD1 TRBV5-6 CASSLRGGATAFF TGTGCCAGCAGCTTAAGAGGGGGCGCGACAGCTTTCTTT
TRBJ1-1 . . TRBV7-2 CASSPRSGRNTEAFF TGTGCCAGCAGCCCCCGGAGCGGGAGGAACACTGAAGCTTTCTTT
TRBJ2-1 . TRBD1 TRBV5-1 CASSLGQGIYNEQFF TGCGCCAGCAGCCTCGGACAGGGGATATACAATGAGCAGTTCTTC
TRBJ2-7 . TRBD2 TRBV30 CAWSRELAGYEQYF TGTGCCTGGAGCCGTGAGCTAGCGGGGTACGAGCAGTACTTC
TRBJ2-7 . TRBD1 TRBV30 CAWSSQPGGHTPYEQYF TGTGCCTGGAGTTCACAGCCAGGGGGCCACACACCCTACGAGCAGTACTTC
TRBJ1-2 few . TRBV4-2 CASSPQPVGSNYGYTF TGTGCCAGCAGCCCTCAACCGGTCGGATCTAACTATGGCTACACCTTC
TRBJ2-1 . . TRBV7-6 CASSSRGSEQFF TGTGCCAGCAGCTCTAGGGGGAGTGAGCAGTTCTTC
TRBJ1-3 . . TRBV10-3 CAITPGGNTIYF TGTGCCATCACGCCAGGGGGAAACACCATATATTTT
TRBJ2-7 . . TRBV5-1 CASSLGGLRRYEQYF TGCGCCAGCAGCTTGGGCGGCCTTAGGAGATACGAGCAGTACTTC
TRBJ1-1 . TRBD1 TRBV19 CASSTGTGGGNTEAFF TGTGCCAGTAGTACTGGGACAGGGGGCGGCAACACTGAAGCTTTCTTT
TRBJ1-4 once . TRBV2 CASNRQGQNEKLFF TGTGCCAGCAACCGGCAGGGGCAAAATGAAAAACTGTTTTTT
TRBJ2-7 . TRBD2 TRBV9 CASSVGMAGGLYEQYF TGTGCCAGCAGCGTAGGAATGGCGGGGGGACTCTACGAGCAGTACTTC
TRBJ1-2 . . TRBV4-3 CASSQGPPNGYTF TGCGCCAGCAGCCAAGGACCCCCAAATGGCTACACCTTC
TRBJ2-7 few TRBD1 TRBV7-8 CASSSSDRIAYEQYF TGTGCCAGCAGCTCTTCGGACAGGATAGCCTACGAGCAGTACTTC
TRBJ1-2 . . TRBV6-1 CASSESGSFGYTF TGTGCCAGCAGTGAATCCGGGAGTTTCGGCTACACCTTC
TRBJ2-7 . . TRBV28 CASIKGGYYEQYF TGTGCCAGCATCAAGGGGGGTTACTACGAGCAGTACTTC
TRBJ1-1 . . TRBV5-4 CASSLIGMGTEAFF TGTGCCAGCAGCTTGATAGGGATGGGCACTGAAGCTTTCTTT
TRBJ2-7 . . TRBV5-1 CASSLDRAYEQYF TGCGCCAGCAGCTTGGACAGAGCCTACGAGCAGTACTTC
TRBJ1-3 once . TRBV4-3 CASSYLSVSGNTIYF TGCGCCAGCAGCTACCTTTCAGTCTCTGGAAACACCATATATTTT
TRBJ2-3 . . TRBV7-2 CASRLIRGHTDTQYF TGTGCCAGCAGGCTCATCAGGGGACACACAGATACGCAGTATTTT
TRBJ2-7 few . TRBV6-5 CASSYSHGFKEQYF TGTGCCAGCAGTTACTCTCACGGTTTTAAAGAGCAGTACTTC
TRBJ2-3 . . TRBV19 CASKGGGHYSTDTQYF TGTGCCAGTAAAGGTGGGGGACACTATAGCACAGATACGCAGTATTTT
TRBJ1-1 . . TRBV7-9 CASSPTPAGARSEAFF TGTGCCAGCAGCCCCACCCCAGCCGGGGCCCGGAGTGAAGCTTTCTTT
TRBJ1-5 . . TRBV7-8 CASSPYQAYSNQPQHF TGTGCCAGCAGTCCGTACCAGGCGTATAGCAATCAGCCCCAGCATTTT
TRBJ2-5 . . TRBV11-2 CASSPSRGMGETQYF TGTGCCAGCAGCCCCAGTCGGGGGATGGGGGAGACCCAGTACTTC
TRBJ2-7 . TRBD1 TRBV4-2 CASSQEGQGAYEQYF TGTGCCAGCAGCCAAGAGGGACAGGGGGCCTACGAGCAGTACTTC
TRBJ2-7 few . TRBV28 CASSLWGTPNEQYF TGTGCCAGCAGTTTGTGGGGGACCCCTAACGAGCAGTACTTC
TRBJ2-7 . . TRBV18 CASSPGLYEQYF TGTGCCAGCTCACCGGGGCTTTACGAGCAGTACTTC